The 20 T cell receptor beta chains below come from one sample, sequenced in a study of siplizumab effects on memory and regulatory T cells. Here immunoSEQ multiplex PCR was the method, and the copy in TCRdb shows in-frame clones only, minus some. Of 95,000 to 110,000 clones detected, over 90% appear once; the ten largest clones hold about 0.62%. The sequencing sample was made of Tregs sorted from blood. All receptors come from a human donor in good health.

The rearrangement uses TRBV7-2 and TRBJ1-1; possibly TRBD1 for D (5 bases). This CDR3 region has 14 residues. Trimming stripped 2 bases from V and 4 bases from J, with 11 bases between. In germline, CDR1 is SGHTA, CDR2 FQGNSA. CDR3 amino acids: CASSLNLRGTEAFF. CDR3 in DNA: TGTGCCAGCAGCTTAAACCTGAGGGGCACTGAAGCTTTCTTT.

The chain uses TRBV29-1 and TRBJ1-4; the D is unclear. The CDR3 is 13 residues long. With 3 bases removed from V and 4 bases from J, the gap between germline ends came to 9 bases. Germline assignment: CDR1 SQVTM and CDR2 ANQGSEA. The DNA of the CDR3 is TGCAGCGTTGACGGTTGGGGTAATGAAAAACTGTTTTTT. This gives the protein CSVDGWGNEKLFF.

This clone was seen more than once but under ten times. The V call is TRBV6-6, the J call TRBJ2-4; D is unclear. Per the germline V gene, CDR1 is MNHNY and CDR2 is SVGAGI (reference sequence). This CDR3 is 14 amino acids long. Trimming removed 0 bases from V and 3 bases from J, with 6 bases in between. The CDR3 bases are TGTGCCAGCAGTTACTCCGGCAGCAAAAACATTCAGTACTTC. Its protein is CASSYSGSKNIQYF.

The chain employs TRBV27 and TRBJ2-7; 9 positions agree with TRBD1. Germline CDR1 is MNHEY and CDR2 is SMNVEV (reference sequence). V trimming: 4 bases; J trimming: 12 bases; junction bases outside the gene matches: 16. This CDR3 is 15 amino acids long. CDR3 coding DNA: TGTGCCAGCAGTTCCTCCATCACCGGGACAGGGAGGAGGTACTTC. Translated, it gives CASSSSITGTGRRYF.

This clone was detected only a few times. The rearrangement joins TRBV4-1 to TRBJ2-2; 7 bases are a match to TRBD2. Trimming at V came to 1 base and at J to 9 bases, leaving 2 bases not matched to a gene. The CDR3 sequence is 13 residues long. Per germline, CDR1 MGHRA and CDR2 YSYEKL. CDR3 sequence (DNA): TGCGCCAGCAGCCAAGGACTAGCTCGGGAGCTGTTTTTT. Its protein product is CASSQGLARELFF.

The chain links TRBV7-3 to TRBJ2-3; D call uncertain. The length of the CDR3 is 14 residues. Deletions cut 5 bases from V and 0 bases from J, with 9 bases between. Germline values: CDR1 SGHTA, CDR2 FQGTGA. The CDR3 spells CASSGVSSTDTQYF. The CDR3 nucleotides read TGTGCCAGCAGCGGGGTGAGCAGCACAGATACGCAGTATTTT.

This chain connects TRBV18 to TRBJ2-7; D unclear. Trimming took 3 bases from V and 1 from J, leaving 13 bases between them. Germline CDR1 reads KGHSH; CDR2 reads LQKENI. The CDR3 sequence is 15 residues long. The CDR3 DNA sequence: TGTGCCAGCTCACCCCCCGCTAGGCATTCCTACGAGCAGTACTTC. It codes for CASSPPARHSYEQYF.

The CDR3 here is CASSLGANSGNTIYF. DNA of the CDR3: TGTGCCAGCAGTTTAGGAGCCAACTCTGGAAACACCATATATTTT. V gene TRBV27 combines with J gene TRBJ1-3, with no clear D. The V and J ends lost 2 bases and 0 bases respectively, with 8 bases between them. Germline CDR1 MNHEY, CDR2 SMNVEV (reference sequence). The CDR3 consists of 15 residues.

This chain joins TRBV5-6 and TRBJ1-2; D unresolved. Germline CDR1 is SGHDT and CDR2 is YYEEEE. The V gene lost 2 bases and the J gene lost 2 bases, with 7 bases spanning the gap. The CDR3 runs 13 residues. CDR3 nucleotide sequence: TGTGCCAGCAGCTTTAATGTAAACTATGGCTACACCTTC. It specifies CASSFNVNYGYTF.

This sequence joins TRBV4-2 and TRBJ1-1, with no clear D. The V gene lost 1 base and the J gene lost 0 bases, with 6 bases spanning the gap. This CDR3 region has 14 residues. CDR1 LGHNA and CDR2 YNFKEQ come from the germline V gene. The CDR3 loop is CASSQAGMNTEAFF. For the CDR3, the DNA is TGTGCCAGCAGCCAAGCTGGTATGAACACTGAAGCTTTCTTT.

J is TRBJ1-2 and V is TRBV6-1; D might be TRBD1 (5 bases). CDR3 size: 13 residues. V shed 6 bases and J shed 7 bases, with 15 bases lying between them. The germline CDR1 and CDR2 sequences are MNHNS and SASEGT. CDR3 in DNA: TGTGCCAGCAGACCGGACGGGGGAGGTGGCTACACCTTC. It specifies CASRPDGGGGYTF.

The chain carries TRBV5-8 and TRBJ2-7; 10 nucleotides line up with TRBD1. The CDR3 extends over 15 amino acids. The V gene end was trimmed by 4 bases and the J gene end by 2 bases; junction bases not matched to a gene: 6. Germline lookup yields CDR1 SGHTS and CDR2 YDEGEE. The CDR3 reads CASSPKGQGTYEQYF. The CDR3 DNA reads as TGTGCCAGCAGCCCAAAGGGACAGGGGACCTACGAGCAGTACTTC.

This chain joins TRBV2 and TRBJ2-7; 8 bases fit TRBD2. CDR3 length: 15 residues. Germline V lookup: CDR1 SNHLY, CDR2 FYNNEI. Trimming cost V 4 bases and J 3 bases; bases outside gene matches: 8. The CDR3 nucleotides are TGTGCCAGCAGTGTTGCCGGGAGGGCCCTCTACGAGCAGTACTTC. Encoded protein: CASSVAGRALYEQYF.

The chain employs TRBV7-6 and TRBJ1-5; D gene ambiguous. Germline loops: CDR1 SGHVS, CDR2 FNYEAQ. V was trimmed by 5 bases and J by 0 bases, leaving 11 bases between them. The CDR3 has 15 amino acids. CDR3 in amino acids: CASSAGPNSNQPQHF. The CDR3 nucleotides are TGTGCCAGCAGCGCCGGACCGAATAGCAATCAGCCCCAGCATTTT.

This CDR3 is CASSLAVPGSDTQYF. The CDR3, as DNA: TGCGCCAGCAGCTTGGCTGTCCCGGGTTCAGATACGCAGTATTTT. The chain joins TRBV5-1 to TRBJ2-3; no definite D call. In germline, CDR1 is SGHRS, CDR2 YFSETQ. The CDR3 is made up of 15 amino acids. The V end was cut by 0 bases, the J end by 4 bases, with 12 bases between.

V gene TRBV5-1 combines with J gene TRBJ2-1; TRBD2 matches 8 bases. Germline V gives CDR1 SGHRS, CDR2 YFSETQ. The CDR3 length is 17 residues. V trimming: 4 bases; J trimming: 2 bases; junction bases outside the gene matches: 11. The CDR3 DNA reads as TGCGCCAGCAGCCGGGCGGGGGGACCTTTACCCTACAATGAGCAGTTCTTC. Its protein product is CASSRAGGPLPYNEQFF.

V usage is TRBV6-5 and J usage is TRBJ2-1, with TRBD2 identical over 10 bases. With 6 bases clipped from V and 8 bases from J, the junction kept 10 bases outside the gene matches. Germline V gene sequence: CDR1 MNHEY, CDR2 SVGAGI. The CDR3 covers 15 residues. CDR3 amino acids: CASSWVASGGDEQFF. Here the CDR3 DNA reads TGTGCCAGCAGCTGGGTGGCTAGCGGGGGCGATGAGCAGTTCTTC.

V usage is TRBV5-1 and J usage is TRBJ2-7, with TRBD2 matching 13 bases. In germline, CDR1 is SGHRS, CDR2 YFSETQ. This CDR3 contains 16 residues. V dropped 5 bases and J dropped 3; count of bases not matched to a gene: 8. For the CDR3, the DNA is TGCGCCAGCAGGCCGGGACTAGCGGGGTGGAACTACGAGCAGTACTTC. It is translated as CASRPGLAGWNYEQYF.

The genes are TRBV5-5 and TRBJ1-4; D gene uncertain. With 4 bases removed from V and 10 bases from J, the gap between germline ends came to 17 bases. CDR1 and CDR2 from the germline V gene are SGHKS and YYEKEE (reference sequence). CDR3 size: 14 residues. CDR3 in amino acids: CASSPAEPVGKLFF. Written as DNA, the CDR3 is TGTGCCAGCAGCCCCGCGGAGCCCGTAGGAAAACTGTTTTTT.

CDR3 sequence (DNA): TGTGCCAGCAGCGTAGGAGGGGTCGGGGACACTGAAGCTTTCTTT. Protein: CASSVGGVGDTEAFF. J is TRBJ1-1 and V is TRBV9; D perhaps matches TRBD1 (5 bases). Germline assignment: CDR1 SGDLS and CDR2 YYNGEE. The V end was cut by 0 bases, the J end by 3 bases, with 12 bases between. CDR3 length equals 15 residues.